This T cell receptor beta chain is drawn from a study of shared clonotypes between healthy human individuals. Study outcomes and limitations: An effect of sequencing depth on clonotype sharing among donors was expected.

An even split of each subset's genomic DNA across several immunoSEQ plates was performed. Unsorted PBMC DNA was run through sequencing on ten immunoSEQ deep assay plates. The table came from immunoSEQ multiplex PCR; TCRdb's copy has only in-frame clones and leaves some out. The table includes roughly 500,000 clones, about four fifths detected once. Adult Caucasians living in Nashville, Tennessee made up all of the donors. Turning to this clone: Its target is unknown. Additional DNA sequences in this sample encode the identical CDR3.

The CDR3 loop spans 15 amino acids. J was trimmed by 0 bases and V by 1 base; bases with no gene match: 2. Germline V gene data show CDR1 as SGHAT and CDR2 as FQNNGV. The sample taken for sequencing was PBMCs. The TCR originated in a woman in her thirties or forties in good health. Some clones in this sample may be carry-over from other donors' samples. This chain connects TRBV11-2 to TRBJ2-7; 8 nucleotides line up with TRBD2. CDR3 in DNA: TGTGCCAGCAGCTTAGGCAGCGGGAGCTCCTACGAGCAGTACTTC. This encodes CASSLGSGSSYEQYF. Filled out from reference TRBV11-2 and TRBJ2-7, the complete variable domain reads EAGVAQSPRYKIIEKRQSVAFWCNPISGHATLYWYQQILGQGPKLLIQFQNNGVVDDSQLPKDRFSAERLKGVDSTLKIQPAKLEDSAVYLCASSLGSGSSYEQYFGPGTRLTVT.